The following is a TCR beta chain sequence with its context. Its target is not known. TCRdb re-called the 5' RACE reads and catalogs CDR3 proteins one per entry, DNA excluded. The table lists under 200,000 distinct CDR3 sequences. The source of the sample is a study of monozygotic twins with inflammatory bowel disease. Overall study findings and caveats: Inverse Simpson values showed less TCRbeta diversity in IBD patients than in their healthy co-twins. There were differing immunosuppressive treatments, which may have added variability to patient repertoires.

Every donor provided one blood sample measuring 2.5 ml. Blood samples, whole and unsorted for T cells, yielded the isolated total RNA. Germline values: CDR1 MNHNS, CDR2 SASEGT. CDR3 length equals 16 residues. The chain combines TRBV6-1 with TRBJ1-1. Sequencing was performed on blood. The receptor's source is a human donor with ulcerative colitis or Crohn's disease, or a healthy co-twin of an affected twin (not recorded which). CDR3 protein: CASSETPGWERTEAFF.